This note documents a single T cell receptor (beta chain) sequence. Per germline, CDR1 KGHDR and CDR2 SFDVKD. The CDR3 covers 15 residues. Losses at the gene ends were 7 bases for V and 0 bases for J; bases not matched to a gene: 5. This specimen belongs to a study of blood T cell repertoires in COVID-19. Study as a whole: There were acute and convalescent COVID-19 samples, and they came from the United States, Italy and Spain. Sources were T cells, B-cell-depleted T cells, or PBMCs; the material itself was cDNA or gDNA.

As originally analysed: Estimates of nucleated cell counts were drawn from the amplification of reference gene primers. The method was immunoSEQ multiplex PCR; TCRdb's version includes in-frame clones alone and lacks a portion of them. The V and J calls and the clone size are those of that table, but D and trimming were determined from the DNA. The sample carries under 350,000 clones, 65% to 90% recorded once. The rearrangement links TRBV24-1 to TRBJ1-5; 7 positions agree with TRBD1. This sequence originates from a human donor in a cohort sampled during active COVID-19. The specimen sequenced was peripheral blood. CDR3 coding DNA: TGTGCCACCAGCGAAGGGACAGCTAGCAATCAGCCCCAGCATTTT. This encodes CATSEGTASNQPQHF.